This record concerns one T cell receptor beta chain sequence. Its antigen is not known. Libraries used 5'RACE template switching adding universal primer site and UMIs. From its re-call of the 5' RACE reads, TCRdb lists each CDR3 protein once, without DNA. This repertoire comprises 300,000 to 450,000 distinct CDR3 sequences; its ten largest clones make up around 5.3%. The record originates from a study of T cells expressing NK-cell markers. Looking at the study overall: Repertoire data for TCR beta were derived from sorted T cells (CD3+CD56+NKG2C+, CD3+CD56+NKG2C- and CD3+CD56-NKG2C+). Findings of the study overall: Dominant NKG2C+ clonotypes made up roughly 1.0-7.5% of CD8+ T cells in roughly six donors. These clonotypes additionally ranked first within the CD3+CD56-NKG2C+ fraction of a few donors.

Germline V gene sequence: CDR1 KGHSH, CDR2 LQKENI. The CDR3 length is 11 residues. The chain carries TRBV18 and TRBJ2-1; TCRdb lists TRBD2, though no DNA is available to test this call. Sequencing used blood T cells: a sorted CD56 or NKG2C T cell subset, CD4+ or CD8+ T cells, or bulk PBMC T cells (not recorded which). This sequence was found in a man aged 18 to 69 in good health. The CDR3 here is CASSPGASAFF.